This T cell receptor beta chain was sequenced during a study of T cells after yellow fever vaccination. Study-wide background: Fractions with few cells were prepared using SMART-Seq v4 Ultra Low Input.

Overall study findings and caveats: After the booster, nearly 98% of CD4 and 75% to 90% of CD8 primary-response clones were re-detected.

Germline CDR1 reads MGHDK; CDR2 reads SYGVNS. The CDR3 loop spans 13 amino acids. Between the trimmed V and J ends, which lost 6 bases and 1 base, there was a span of 9 bases. This clonotype was detected a few times. The antigen remains unidentified. Each CDR3 protein gets one entry after TCRdb re-called the 5' RACE reads with MiXCR. The sample includes around 600,000 distinct CDR3 sequences, roughly an eighth seen only once; the top ten take approximately 15%. This TCR derives from a man aged 30 to 45 who received the YFV17D yellow fever vaccine. The material was PBMCs, obtained on the day of the yellow fever booster vaccination. The chain links TRBV25-1 to TRBJ2-5; the D gene is possibly TRBD2 (5 bases). CDR3 loop: CASSRLFQETQYF. The DNA of the CDR3 is TGTGCCAGCAGCAGACTATTCCAAGAGACCCAGTACTTC.